Below are 20 T cell receptor beta chains sequenced from a single sample in a study of cytomegalovirus exposure and HLA in healthy donors. It was with 60 Vbeta and 13 Jbeta primers that the PCR ran. Generated by immunoSEQ multiplex PCR, the TCRdb table keeps only in-frame clones and is missing some. The table has approximately 120,000 clones, about 80% seen once; the top ten hold 6.5% to 8.5%. The material sequenced was PBMCs. The receptors here all came from a woman between 50 and 59 years old in good health and CMV-seropositive.

The chain links TRBV18 to TRBJ1-2; tentatively, D is TRBD1 (5 bases). CDR1 and CDR2 (germline): KGHSH, LQKENI. Trimming took 6 bases from V and 6 from J, leaving 14 bases between them. The CDR3 sequence is 13 residues long. The CDR3 loop is CASSPGGRDGYTF. CDR3 DNA sequence: TGTGCCAGCTCCCCGGGGGGGAGGGATGGCTACACCTTC.

This sequence joins TRBV11-2 and TRBJ2-3; 10 bases agree with TRBD2. J lost 5 bases, V lost 3 bases, and 8 bases had no gene match. CDR3 length equals 16 residues. The germline V gene has CDR1 SGHAT and CDR2 FQNNGV. The CDR3 bases are TGTGCCAGCAGCTTTCTAGCGGGAGCTGGGGTAGATACGCAGTATTTT. Amino acid sequence: CASSFLAGAGVDTQYF.

J is TRBJ2-7 and V is TRBV29-1; 11 bases fit TRBD1. The germline V gene has CDR1 SQVTM and CDR2 ANQGSEA. This CDR3 has 15 amino acids. J lost 0 bases, V lost 1 base, and 2 bases had no gene match. The CDR3 DNA sequence: TGCAGCGTTGAAGGGGGGACAGGGGGCTCCTACGAGCAGTACTTC. This gives the protein CSVEGGTGGSYEQYF.

The rearrangement uses TRBV9 and TRBJ1-2, with no clear D. V lost 3 bases to trimming and J lost 6 bases, with 6 bases between them. CDR1 and CDR2 from the germline V gene are SGDLS and YYNGEE. This CDR3 is 11 amino acids long. CDR3 nucleotide sequence: TGTGCCAGCAGCGCATTAGATGGCTACACCTTC. The encoded protein is CASSALDGYTF.

This clone was found once. The CDR3 sequence is CASSSAGGLAGGEQYF. CDR3 DNA: TGTGCCAGCAGCTCAGCAGGGGGACTAGCGGGCGGTGAGCAGTACTTC. The chain joins TRBV11-2 to TRBJ2-7; 12 bases match TRBD2. V gave up 4 bases and J gave up 7 bases; unmatched junction bases: 11. CDR3 length: 16 amino acids. Germline V lookup: CDR1 SGHAT, CDR2 FQNNGV.

This chain joins TRBV4-2 and TRBJ2-3; TRBD2 matches 11 bases. The J segment lost 2 bases and the V segment lost 4 bases, leaving 5 bases of the junction unmatched. CDR1 LGHNA and CDR2 YNFKEQ come from the germline V gene. This CDR3 is 16 amino acids long. Here the CDR3 reads CASSRQTSGVTDTQYF. CDR3 in DNA: TGTGCCAGCAGCCGCCAGACTAGCGGGGTCACAGATACGCAGTATTTT.

To note about this clone: The same CDR3 is also encoded by other DNA sequences in this sample. This chain connects TRBV19 to TRBJ1-1, with D uncertain. With 2 bases removed from V and 1 base from J, the gap between germline ends came to 5 bases. Germline CDR1 LNHDA, CDR2 SQIVND (reference sequence). The CDR3 sequence is 13 residues long. The CDR3 reads CASSIRGNTEAFF. DNA of the CDR3: TGTGCCAGTAGTATACGGGGGAACACTGAAGCTTTCTTT.

This clone was recorded a few times. CDR3 region: CASSYRGGNQPQHF. In DNA, the CDR3 is TGTGCCAGCAGTTACCGGGGTGGCAATCAGCCCCAGCATTTT. This rearrangement joins TRBV6-6 to TRBJ1-5, with unresolved D. V lost 2 bases and J 2 bases, leaving 7 bases between the germline ends. The CDR3 is 14 residues long. Germline CDR1 and CDR2: MNHNY and SVGAGI (reference sequence).

CDR3 bases: TGTGCCAGCAGCTCTCGACAGGGGGCCCCTGGCTACACCTTC. Amino acids: CASSSRQGAPGYTF. V usage is TRBV11-1 and J usage is TRBJ1-2; the match to TRBD1 covers 10 bases. The CDR3 is made up of 14 amino acids. V dropped 4 bases and J dropped 7; count of bases not matched to a gene: 6. The germline CDR1 and CDR2 sequences are SGHAT and FQDESV (reference sequence).

Comment on this clone: The junction differs from germline at one of its ends, possibly a read error. The V gene is TRBV6-5, the J gene TRBJ1-6; D remains unclear. In germline, CDR1 is MNHEY, CDR2 SVGAGI. The CDR3 is 12 residues long. This CDR3 reads CASSPPGQLGDF. Written as DNA, the CDR3 is TGTGCCAGCAGTCCCCCGGGCCAGTTGGGAGACTTT.

The rearrangement links TRBV5-6 to TRBJ2-1, with TRBD2 matching over 7 bases. The germline V gene encodes CDR1 SGHDT and CDR2 YYEEEE. The CDR3 is 17 amino acids. Losses at the gene ends were 4 bases for V and 4 bases for J; bases not matched to a gene: 14. CDR3 amino acids: CASSLRGGREGYNEQFF. Written as DNA, the CDR3 is TGTGCCAGCAGCCTCCGGGGAGGCAGGGAGGGTTACAATGAGCAGTTCTTC.

This rearrangement joins TRBV5-1 to TRBJ2-3; D unclear. The V gene's germline CDR1 is SGHRS and CDR2 YFSETQ. V lost 3 bases and J lost 0, with 11 bases in between. There are 15 residues in the CDR3. The CDR3 sequence is CASSSTPSSTDTQYF. CDR3 DNA: TGCGCCAGCAGCTCGACACCTTCTAGCACAGATACGCAGTATTTT.

This clone appeared once. The V call is TRBV10-3, the J call TRBJ1-4; TRBD1 is a possible D gene (5 bases). With 2 bases removed from V and 1 base from J, the gap between germline ends came to 11 bases. Germline CDR1 and CDR2: ENHRY and SYGVKD. The CDR3 is made up of 16 amino acids. Here the CDR3 DNA reads TGTGCCATCAGTGAGGGGATGACAGAAACTAATGAAAAACTGTTTTTT. Protein: CAISEGMTETNEKLFF.

This clone appeared a few times. The chain combines TRBV7-9 with TRBJ2-1, with D unclear. The CDR3 is 14 residues long. Per the germline V gene, CDR1 is SEHNR and CDR2 is FQNEAQ (reference sequence). Trimming shortened V by 5 bases and J by 2 bases, and 10 bases separated the two germline ends. The CDR3 bases are TGTGCCAGCAGCCCCCTCTCTGCCTACAATGAGCAGTTCTTC. Protein product: CASSPLSAYNEQFF.

V is TRBV7-6 and J is TRBJ2-6; 8 positions match TRBD1. The germline V gene has CDR1 SGHVS and CDR2 FNYEAQ. V lost 0 bases, J lost 2 bases, and 6 bases stayed unmatched. The CDR3 is 18 residues long. The CDR3 sequence: CASSLATGALPGANVLTF. In DNA, the CDR3 is TGTGCCAGCAGCTTAGCGACAGGGGCGTTACCTGGGGCCAACGTCCTGACTTTC.

This sequence joins TRBV7-2 and TRBJ2-5; D may be TRBD2 (5 bases). The germline V and J ends were trimmed by 6 bases and 2 bases, with 10 bases remaining between them. Germline V gene lookup returns CDR1 SGHTA and CDR2 FQGNSA. The CDR3 covers 13 residues. The CDR3 DNA reads as TGTGCCAGCAGTCGGGGAGTACAAGAGACCCAGTACTTC. It is translated as CASSRGVQETQYF.

CDR3: CASENGLAGGGKTDTQYF. CDR3 bases: TGTGCCAGCGAGAACGGACTAGCGGGAGGGGGGAAAACAGATACGCAGTATTTT. The J gene is TRBJ2-3, the V gene TRBV7-8; 15 nucleotides match TRBD2. Germline CDR1 SGHVS, CDR2 FQNEAQ. This CDR3 spans 18 amino acids. V lost 8 bases, J lost 3 bases, and 12 bases stayed unmatched.

J is TRBJ2-1 and V is TRBV7-3; 7 positions match TRBD2. V lost 5 bases and J lost 6; bases outside the gene matches: 10. The CDR3 spans 15 residues. Looked up from germline, CDR1 is SGHTA and CDR2 is FQGTGA. The CDR3 DNA sequence: TGTGCCAGCAGCCTAGCGGTAACAGTCGGCAATGAGCAGTTCTTC. Protein: CASSLAVTVGNEQFF.

V usage is TRBV9 and J usage is TRBJ2-3, with 12 bases identical to TRBD2. Germline trimming cut 2 bases from V and 3 bases from J; bases unmatched to any gene: 1. Germline V gives CDR1 SGDLS, CDR2 YYNGEE. The CDR3 is 15 residues long. The DNA for the CDR3 is TGTGCCAGCAGCGTGACTAGCGGGAGAACAGATACGCAGTATTTT. Its protein is CASSVTSGRTDTQYF.

The chain joins TRBV6-1 to TRBJ2-5; maybe TRBD2 (6 bases). The germline CDR1 and CDR2 sequences are MNHNS and SASEGT. V shed 4 bases and J shed 9 bases, with 15 bases lying between them. The CDR3 sequence is 13 residues long. Written as DNA, the CDR3 is TGTGCCAGCAGTGGCAGTATCCCGGGGGCCCAGTACTTC. This gives the protein CASSGSIPGAQYF.